This entry lists 16 T cell receptor beta chains sequenced from one sample in a study of T cell repertoires in cytomegalovirus infection. TCRdb independently ran MiXCR on the reads; one entry per CDR3 protein. The sample yields 560,000 or so distinct CDR3 sequences, more than 15% seen once. The sequencing input was CD8+ T cells from PBMCs. Receptors were obtained from a human donor in good health (CMV status not recorded). Some clones in this sample may be carry-over from other donors' samples.

The chain links TRBV5-4 to TRBJ2-7, with TRBD2 as a possible D gene (5 bases). Germline lookup yields CDR1 SGHNT and CDR2 YYREEE (reference sequence). Trimming stripped 0 bases from V and 4 bases from J, with 23 bases between. The CDR3 is made up of 18 amino acids. CDR3 loop: CASSLEGGLESRLYEQYF. The DNA for the CDR3 is TGTGCCAGCAGCTTGGAGGGCGGTCTGGAGTCCAGACTATACGAGCAGTACTTC. The complete variable domain, with remaining parts taken from reference TRBV5-4 and TRBJ2-7, reads ETGVTQSPTHLIKTRGQQVTLRCSSQSGHNTVSWYQQALGQGPQFIFQYYREEENGRGNFPPRFSGLQFPNYSSELNVNALELDDSALYLCASSLEGGLESRLYEQYFGPGTRLTVT.

There are many counts of this clonotype. This rearrangement joins TRBV12-3 or TRBV12-4 to TRBJ2-2; D assignment may be TRBD1 or TRBD2 (5 bases each). Trimming cost V 4 bases and J 5 bases, with 17 bases left between them. The CDR3 consists of 16 residues. The CDR3 reads CASSYSGGRGTGELFF. The CDR3 DNA reads TGTGCCAGCAGTTATTCTGGGGGAAGGGGAACCGGGGAGCTGTTTTTT.

To note about this clonotype: A clone one base away is much larger, so this may be a read error. The DNA of the CDR3 is TGCAGCGCCCAGGCAGGGGGGCTGATTTTCGACCATGGCTACACCTTC. This translates into CSAQAGGLIFDHGYTF. The chain recombines TRBV29-1 with TRBJ1-2, with 7 bases identical to TRBD1. The CDR3 runs 16 residues. V was clipped by 7 bases and J by 6 bases; unmatched bases: 20. Germline CDR1 reads SQVTM; CDR2 reads ANQGSEA.

In this sample, this clonotype turned up many times. The rearrangement uses TRBV18 and TRBJ2-3; tentatively, D is TRBD2 (5 bases). Germline V gives CDR1 KGHSH, CDR2 LQKENI. CDR3 length: 15 residues. With 2 bases removed from V and 5 bases from J, the gap between germline ends came to 14 bases. The CDR3 DNA reads as TGTGCCAGCTCACCAGGGGTCCTCGGGGAAGATACGCAGTATTTT. Protein: CASSPGVLGEDTQYF.

Comment on this clonotype: A junction end diverges from the germline sequence, so it may reflect a read error. The chain recombines TRBV5-1 with TRBJ1-6; 7 bases are a match to TRBD1. Germline lookup yields CDR1 SGHRS and CDR2 YFSETQ. This CDR3 spans 15 amino acids. The CDR3 is CASSWGQPNNSPPHF. The CDR3 nucleotides are TGCGCCAGCAGCTGGGGACAGCCTAATAATTCACCCCCCCACTTT.

This clonotype was found many times. The chain employs TRBV12-3 or TRBV12-4 and TRBJ1-2, with 9 bases lining up with TRBD1. The CDR3 consists of 13 residues. V lost 10 bases to trimming and J lost 4 bases; unmatched junction nucleotides: 7. CDR3 bases: TGTGCCACGAGACTGACAGGGGGCTATGGCTACACCTTC. Amino acids: CATRLTGGYGYTF.

The genes are TRBV4-1 and TRBJ2-7; 7 bases line up with TRBD1. V was clipped by 0 bases and J by 3 bases; unmatched bases: 5. Looked up from germline, CDR1 is MGHRA and CDR2 is YSYEKL. The CDR3 loop spans 15 amino acids. The CDR3 DNA is TGCGCCAGCAGCCAAGAGGGGACAGAATTCTACGAGCAGTACTTC. It yields the protein CASSQEGTEFYEQYF.

The gene calls are TRBV5-4 and TRBJ2-5; 8 bases map to TRBD1. The V segment lost 3 bases and the J segment 5 bases; nucleotides outside the gene matches: 9. The CDR3 is made up of 15 amino acids. CDR1 is SGHNT and CDR2 is YYREEE in the germline V gene (reference sequence). CDR3 in amino acids: CASSWADREQETQYF. The DNA for the CDR3 is TGTGCCAGCAGCTGGGCGGACAGGGAACAGGAGACCCAGTACTTC.

This clonotype was found many times. The genes are TRBV7-8 and TRBJ1-1; unclear D gene. CDR3 length: 12 amino acids. The germline V and J ends were trimmed by 7 bases and 11 bases, with 17 bases remaining between them. Per the germline V gene, CDR1 is SGHVS and CDR2 is FQNEAQ. CDR3 nucleotides: TGTGCCAGCACCTCCTCGTTCCCCGTGGCTTTCTTT. Translated, it gives CASTSSFPVAFF.

At least ten counts were recorded for this clonotype. This rearrangement joins TRBV7-9 to TRBJ1-1; D is unclear. The V end was cut by 0 bases, the J end by 3 bases, with 5 bases between. This CDR3 contains 13 residues. Germline-derived CDR1 and CDR2 are SEHNR and FQNEAQ (reference sequence). CDR3 amino acids: CASSLASHTEAFF. CDR3 coding DNA: TGTGCCAGCAGCTTAGCGTCTCACACTGAAGCTTTCTTT.

The J gene is TRBJ1-5, the V gene TRBV30, with 8 bases identical to TRBD1. Germline assignment: CDR1 GTSNPN and CDR2 SVGIG (reference sequence). V was clipped by 4 bases and J by 4 bases; unmatched bases: 6. This CDR3 has 14 amino acids. CDR3 loop: CAWMNGQGNQPQHF. The CDR3 DNA reads TGTGCCTGGATGAACGGACAGGGAAATCAGCCCCAGCATTTT.

This clonotype was seen a few times. The chain has TRBV9 and TRBJ2-5; 9 positions match TRBD2. From germline, CDR1 is SGDLS and CDR2 YYNGEE. CDR3 length equals 16 residues. Unmatched junction bases numbered 8, after V lost 0 bases and J lost 5 bases. CDR3 nucleotide sequence: TGTGCCAGCAGCGTAGTAGGAGCGGGGGGCGTCGAGACCCAGTACTTC. This sequence encodes CASSVVGAGGVETQYF.

This clonotype came up a few times. The chain employs TRBV4-2 and TRBJ2-7; weak D call: TRBD2 (5 bases). CDR3 length: 14 amino acids. The V gene's germline CDR1 is LGHNA and CDR2 YNFKEQ. V lost 4 bases and J lost 9, with 19 bases in between. CDR3 nucleotide sequence: TGTGCCAGCAGCCCGTCCGAAGGACTGCTCGGGCAGTACTTC. Translating gives CASSPSEGLLGQYF.

The chain links TRBV12-3 or TRBV12-4 to TRBJ2-3, with D unclear. The V end lost 6 bases, the J end lost 4 bases, and 17 bases lay between the germline ends. This CDR3 contains 15 residues. CDR3 nucleotide sequence: TGTGCCAGCAGCAAGGGCCTCAGAATGGCAGATACGCAGTATTTT. This translates into CASSKGLRMADTQYF.

This clonotype showed up many times. This chain connects TRBV7-9 to TRBJ2-1, with D possibly TRBD1 on 5 matching bases. This CDR3 has 13 residues. In germline, CDR1 is SEHNR, CDR2 FQNEAQ (reference sequence). Trimming pared 8 bases from V and 6 bases from J, leaving 14 bases between. The CDR3 sequence: CASGPDSLNEQFF. CDR3 bases: TGTGCCAGCGGGCCCGACAGCCTCAATGAGCAGTTCTTC.

This clonotype was counted at least ten times. The rearrangement joins TRBV23-1 to TRBJ2-1; the D gene is possibly TRBD2 (6 bases). TRBV23-1 is an open reading frame, and its role is uncertain. The CDR3 is 16 amino acids. V gave up 2 bases and J gave up 9 bases, with 20 bases separating them. The CDR3 sequence is CASSQALRGVSGEQFF. DNA of the CDR3: TGCGCCAGCAGTCAAGCCCTACGGGGTGTTAGCGGTGAGCAGTTCTTC.